These 23 T cell receptor beta chains were sequenced from one sample in a study of cytomegalovirus exposure and HLA in healthy donors (dated by TCRdb to about 2017). The library was made by the immunoSEQ multiplex PCR assay. The multiplex PCR relied on a mix of 60 forward primers for TCR Vbeta segments and 13 reverse primers for TCR Jbeta segments. Drawn from immuneACCESS, this table holds only the in-frame rearrangements with V and J called that TCRdb kept. Clones are partly lost; checked studies trace under half to an unresolved V gene and leave the rest unexplained. In all, the sample holds 70,000 to 75,000 clones, and 60% to 80% of those were seen once. Over 10% of the sample lies in the top ten. The source material was PBMCs. The receptors here all came from a woman in her 40s in good health and CMV-seropositive.

This rearrangement joins TRBV11-1 to TRBJ2-2; a weak D match, TRBD1 (5 bases). The CDR3 sequence is 14 residues long. Trimming shortened V by 3 bases and J by 8 bases, and 13 bases separated the two germline ends. Germline loops: CDR1 SGHAT, CDR2 FQDESV (reference sequence). CDR3 loop: CASSFDTGRGELFF. The CDR3 DNA reads as TGTGCCAGCAGCTTTGATACAGGCAGGGGGGAGCTGTTTTTT. Full variable domain (missing parts from reference TRBV11-1 and TRBJ2-2): EAEVAQSPRYKITEKSQAVAFWCDPISGHATLYWYRQILGQGPELLVQFQDESVVDDSQLPKDRFSAERLKGVDSTLKIQPAELGDSAMYLCASSFDTGRGELFFGEGSRLTVL.

The chain employs TRBV11-3 and TRBJ2-5; the match to TRBD2 covers 7 bases. Germline CDR1 and CDR2: SGHNT and YENEEA. The trim removed 1 base at V and 4 bases at J, leaving 6 bases unmatched. The CDR3 loop spans 15 amino acids. The CDR3 nucleotides read TGTGCCAGCAGCTTAGCCCCCCGGGGGGTAGAGACCCAGTACTTC. Its protein is CASSLAPRGVETQYF.

The V and J genes are TRBV2 and TRBJ1-5; tentatively, D is TRBD1 (5 bases). With 7 bases removed from V and 5 bases from J, the gap between germline ends came to 24 bases. The CDR3 totals 17 residues. Germline V gene sequence: CDR1 SNHLY, CDR2 FYNNEI. For the CDR3, the DNA is TGTGCCAGCACCCAAGGGGAGGGGAGGGAGCTTTATCAGCCCCAGCATTTT. Protein: CASTQGEGRELYQPQHF. The variable domain in full, completed from reference TRBV2 and TRBJ1-5, reads EPEVTQTPSHQVTQMGQEVILRCVPISNHLYFYWYRQILGQKVEFLVSFYNNEISEKSEIFDDQFSVERPDGSNFTLKIRSTKLEDSAMYFCASTQGEGRELYQPQHFGDGTRLSIL.

The chain carries TRBV10-3 and TRBJ1-3; possibly TRBD1 for D (5 bases). CDR1 is ENHRY and CDR2 is SYGVKD in the germline V gene. The CDR3 spans 16 residues. Trimming removed 0 bases at V and 3 bases at J, with 12 bases between. CDR3 sequence (DNA): TGTGCCATCAGTGAGTCGGCAGGGAGGGATGGAAACACCATATATTTT. Its protein is CAISESAGRDGNTIYF.

The V gene is TRBV29-1, the J gene TRBJ2-1; D is undetermined. Germline values: CDR1 SQVTM, CDR2 ANQGSEA. V lost 4 bases and J 9 bases, leaving 13 bases between the germline ends. There are 12 residues in the CDR3. The CDR3 loop is CSVGVPFREQFF. The CDR3 DNA sequence: TGCAGCGTTGGCGTTCCATTCCGTGAGCAGTTCTTC.

The J gene is TRBJ2-1, the V gene TRBV5-1; 13 positions agree with TRBD2. This CDR3 spans 16 amino acids. Per germline, CDR1 SGHRS and CDR2 YFSETQ. With 3 bases clipped from V and 3 bases from J, the junction kept 3 bases outside the gene matches. CDR3 residues: CASSSTSGGYYNEQFF. The CDR3 DNA follows: TGCGCCAGCAGCTCGACTAGCGGGGGGTACTACAATGAGCAGTTCTTC.

The rearrangement uses TRBV4-1 and TRBJ2-2, with 11 bases matching TRBD2. The CDR3 runs to 22 residues. Trimming removed 0 bases from V and 0 bases from J; junction bases left unmatched: 15. Germline loops: CDR1 MGHRA, CDR2 YSYEKL. CDR3 loop: CASSQDRVRLAGGRSNTGELFF. The CDR3, as DNA: TGCGCCAGCAGCCAAGATCGGGTTCGGCTAGCGGGGGGCCGGTCGAACACCGGGGAGCTGTTTTTT.

This clone was recorded only once. The chain is built from TRBV7-8 and TRBJ2-5; D gene uncertain. V lost 1 base and J 1 base, leaving 7 bases between the germline ends. Germline V gene sequence: CDR1 SGHVS, CDR2 FQNEAQ. This CDR3 region has 14 residues. The CDR3 DNA reads TGTGCCAGCAGCTTAGTTCAGTTCCAAGAGACCCAGTACTTC. It specifies CASSLVQFQETQYF.

V usage is TRBV9 and J usage is TRBJ2-3, with D perhaps TRBD2 (6 bases). Germline CDR1 is SGDLS and CDR2 is YYNGEE. V lost 1 base and J 2 bases, leaving 11 bases between the germline ends. CDR3 length equals 15 residues. The CDR3 is CASSVRGDLTDTQYF. The CDR3 DNA is TGTGCCAGCAGCGTACGCGGGGACCTCACAGATACGCAGTATTTT.

In its sample, this clone was seen a few times. V gene TRBV7-2 combines with J gene TRBJ2-3; D might be TRBD1 (6 bases). CDR1 and CDR2 (germline): SGHTA, FQGNSA. V was pared by 3 bases and J by 8 bases, with 15 bases between. The CDR3 has 14 amino acids. The CDR3 region has the DNA TGTGCCAGCAGCTTGGATGGACAGTCCGTTACGCAGTATTTT. It codes for CASSLDGQSVTQYF.

The chain combines TRBV5-6 with TRBJ2-5, with D possibly matching TRBD2 (5 bases). Germline V gene lookup returns CDR1 SGHDT and CDR2 YYEEEE. The V end lost 1 base, the J end lost 4 bases, and 20 bases lay between the germline ends. The CDR3 extends over 17 amino acids. As DNA, the CDR3 is TGTGCCAGCAGCTTGATTCCACGGGGTAGAGAGGGAGAGACCCAGTACTTC. This encodes CASSLIPRGREGETQYF.

The CDR3 DNA reads as TGTGCCAGCAGTGAATACGGTAGCGGGGTGCTCTCCTACAATGAGCAGTTCTTC. Protein sequence: CASSEYGSGVLSYNEQFF. The chain joins TRBV25-1 to TRBJ2-1; 8 positions agree with TRBD2. Trimming cost V 0 bases and J 0 bases; bases outside gene matches: 7. Germline CDR1 reads MGHDK; CDR2 reads SYGVNS. There are 18 residues in the CDR3.

Only a few counts were recorded for this clone. This chain connects TRBV27 to TRBJ1-2; no clear D gene. Trimming pared 6 bases from V and 3 bases from J, leaving 8 bases between. The CDR3 is 12 residues long. CDR1 is MNHEY and CDR2 is SMNVEV in the germline V gene (reference sequence). CDR3 sequence (DNA): TGTGCCAGCAGGGCGGAGGACTATGGCTACACCTTC. Translation: CASRAEDYGYTF.

The chain carries TRBV7-2 and TRBJ1-6, with a weak D call TRBD1 (5 bases). Germline values: CDR1 SGHTA, CDR2 FQGNSA. The CDR3 covers 14 residues. V was cut by 5 bases and J by 9 bases, with 14 bases left in between. CDR3 nucleotides: TGTGCCAGCAGCGATCGGGTCGGGGGTTCACCCCTCCACTTT. Translating it yields CASSDRVGGSPLHF.

V is TRBV5-1 and J is TRBJ2-7; TRBD2 matches 9 bases. The CDR3 has 15 residues. Germline CDR1 and CDR2: SGHRS and YFSETQ. After removal of 0 bases from V and 3 bases from J, the junction contained 4 bases not matched to a gene. This CDR3 is CASSLASGDYYEQYF. The CDR3 DNA follows: TGCGCCAGCAGCTTGGCTAGCGGGGACTACTACGAGCAGTACTTC.

This chain uses TRBV4-2 with TRBJ2-5, with D maybe TRBD1 (5 bases). The CDR3 consists of 16 residues. Germline loops: CDR1 LGHNA, CDR2 YNFKEQ. Trimming took 1 base from V and 5 from J, leaving 17 bases between them. For the CDR3, the DNA is TGTGCCAGCAGCCAAGGGTCCCAGGGTGATCGGGAGACCCAGTACTTC. Its protein is CASSQGSQGDRETQYF.

This chain links TRBV5-4 with TRBJ2-5; D perhaps matches TRBD1 (7 bases). Trimming cost V 4 bases and J 0 bases, with 16 bases left between them. Germline CDR1 reads SGHNT; CDR2 reads YYREEE (reference sequence). The CDR3 covers 16 residues. CDR3 DNA sequence: TGTGCCAGCAGCCTGACAGGGACTTTGAACCAAGAGACCCAGTACTTC. It yields the protein CASSLTGTLNQETQYF.

The chain employs TRBV5-6 and TRBJ1-1; weak D call: TRBD1 (6 bases). Trimming stripped 2 bases from V and 0 bases from J, with 20 bases between. Germline V gene sequence: CDR1 SGHDT, CDR2 YYEEEE. The CDR3 extends over 18 amino acids. This chain's CDR3 is CASSLGPGVMSMNTEAFF. The CDR3 DNA sequence: TGTGCCAGCAGCTTAGGTCCAGGGGTTATGTCGATGAACACTGAAGCTTTCTTT. The full variable domain, rest sourced from reference TRBV5-6 and TRBJ1-1, is DAGVTQSPTHLIKTRGQQVTLRCSPKSGHDTVSWYQQALGQGPQFIFQYYEEEERQRGNFPDRFSGHQFPNYSSELNVNALLLGDSALYLCASSLGPGVMSMNTEAFFGQGTRLTVV.

The chain joins TRBV6-5 to TRBJ2-5; D ambiguous. The CDR3 runs 14 residues. V lost 0 bases, J lost 7 bases, and 12 bases lay in between. Germline V gene lookup returns CDR1 MNHEY and CDR2 SVGAGI. This CDR3 is CASSYSATSSTQYF. The CDR3 nucleotides are TGTGCCAGCAGTTACTCGGCCACCTCCTCGACCCAGTACTTC.

This sequence joins TRBV9 and TRBJ1-2; 7 nucleotides match TRBD1. This CDR3 contains 14 residues. V shed 5 bases, J shed 7 bases, and the junction held 11 bases outside the gene matches. CDR1 is SGDLS, CDR2 YYNGEE, per germline. The CDR3 region has the DNA TGTGCCAGCAGTGAAGACAGGGCTAGCCGTGGCTACACCTTC. Translated: CASSEDRASRGYTF.

This clone was detected a few times. This chain links TRBV10-1 with TRBJ2-3; the D gene is possibly TRBD1 (5 bases). V lost 8 bases and J lost 2, with 14 bases in between. CDR1 WNHNN and CDR2 SYGVQD come from the germline V gene (reference sequence). CDR3 length: 14 amino acids. CDR3 nucleotide sequence: TGCGCCAGCTCCCGCGACAGCCCCACAGATACGCAGTATTTT. It specifies CASSRDSPTDTQYF.

The rearrangement uses TRBV19 and TRBJ1-1; 8 bases are a match to TRBD1. The CDR3 spans 15 residues. J was trimmed by 1 base and V by 6 bases; bases with no gene match: 7. Germline CDR1 is LNHDA and CDR2 is SQIVND (reference sequence). CDR3 sequence reads: CASSMGQGANTEAFF. The DNA for the CDR3 is TGTGCCAGTAGCATGGGTCAGGGGGCGAACACTGAAGCTTTCTTT.

This chain links TRBV11-2 with TRBJ2-1; a weak D match, TRBD2 (5 bases). This CDR3 has 13 amino acids. CDR1 and CDR2 (germline): SGHAT, FQNNGV. Trimming stripped 3 bases from V and 6 bases from J, with 9 bases between. CDR3: CASSFRGSNEQFF. The DNA for the CDR3 is TGTGCCAGCAGCTTTCGGGGTTCCAATGAGCAGTTCTTC.